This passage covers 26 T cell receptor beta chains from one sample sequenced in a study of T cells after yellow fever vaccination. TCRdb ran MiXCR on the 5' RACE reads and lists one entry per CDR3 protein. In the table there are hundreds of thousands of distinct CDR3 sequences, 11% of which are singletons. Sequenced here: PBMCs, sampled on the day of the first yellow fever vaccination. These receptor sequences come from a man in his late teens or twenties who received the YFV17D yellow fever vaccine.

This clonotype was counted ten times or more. The CDR3: CASSRTGDTEAFF. The DNA of the CDR3 is TGTGCCAGCAGTCGGACAGGGGACACTGAAGCTTTCTTT. V gene TRBV12-3 or TRBV12-4 combines with J gene TRBJ1-1; 9 nucleotides match TRBD1. V lost 5 bases and J lost 3; bases outside the gene matches: 1. This CDR3 contains 13 residues.

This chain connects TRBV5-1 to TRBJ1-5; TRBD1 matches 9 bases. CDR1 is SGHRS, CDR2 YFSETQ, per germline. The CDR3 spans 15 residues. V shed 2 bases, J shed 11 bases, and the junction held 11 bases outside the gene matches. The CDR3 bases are TGCGCCAGCAGCTTTGACCCGGGACAGGGAACGTCCCAGCATTTT. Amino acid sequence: CASSFDPGQGTSQHF.

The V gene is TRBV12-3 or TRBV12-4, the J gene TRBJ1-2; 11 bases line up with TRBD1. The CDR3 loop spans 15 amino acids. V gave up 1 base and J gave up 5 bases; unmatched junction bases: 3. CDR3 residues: CASSLGTGGNYGYTF. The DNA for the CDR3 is TGTGCCAGCAGTTTAGGGACAGGGGGCAATTATGGCTACACCTTC.

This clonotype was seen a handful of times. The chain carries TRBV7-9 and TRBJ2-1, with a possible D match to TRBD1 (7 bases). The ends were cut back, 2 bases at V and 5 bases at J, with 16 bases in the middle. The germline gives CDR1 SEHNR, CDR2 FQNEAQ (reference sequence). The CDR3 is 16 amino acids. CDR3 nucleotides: TGTGCCAGCAGCTTACTGGAGGGACAGAGCAACAATGAGCAGTTCTTC. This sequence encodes CASSLLEGQSNNEQFF. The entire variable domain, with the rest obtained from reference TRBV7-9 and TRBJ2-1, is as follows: DTGVSQNPRHKITKRGQNVTFRCDPISEHNRLYWYRQTLGQGPEFLTYFQNEAQLEKSRLLSDRFSAERPKGSFSTLEIQRTEQGDSAMYLCASSLLEGQSNNEQFFGPGTRLTVL.

CDR3 protein: CSARGLAYSTDTQYF. CDR3 DNA sequence: TGCAGTGCTAGAGGGCTAGCGTATAGCACAGATACGCAGTATTTT. This chain links TRBV20-1 with TRBJ2-3, with a weak D call TRBD2 (6 bases). Germline lookup yields CDR1 DFQATT and CDR2 SNEGSKA (reference sequence). V was trimmed by 1 base and J by 0 bases, leaving 11 bases between them. This CDR3 spans 15 amino acids.

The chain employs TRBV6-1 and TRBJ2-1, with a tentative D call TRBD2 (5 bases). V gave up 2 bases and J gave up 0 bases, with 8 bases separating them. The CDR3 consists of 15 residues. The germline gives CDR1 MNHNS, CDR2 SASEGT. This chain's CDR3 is CASSETGSSYNEQFF. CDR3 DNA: TGTGCCAGCAGTGAAACGGGGAGCTCCTACAATGAGCAGTTCTTC.

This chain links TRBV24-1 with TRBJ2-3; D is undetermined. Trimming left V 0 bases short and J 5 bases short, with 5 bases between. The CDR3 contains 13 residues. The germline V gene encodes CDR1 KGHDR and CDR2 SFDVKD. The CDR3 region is CATSDLWGDTQYF. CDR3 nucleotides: TGTGCCACCAGTGATTTGTGGGGAGATACGCAGTATTTT.

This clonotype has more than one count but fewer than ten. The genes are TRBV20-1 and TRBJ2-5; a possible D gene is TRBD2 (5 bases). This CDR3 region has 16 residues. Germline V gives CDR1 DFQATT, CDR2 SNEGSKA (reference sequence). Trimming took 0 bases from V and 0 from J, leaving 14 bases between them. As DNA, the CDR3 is TGCAGTGCTAGAGAGTTAGCGAGCGGCTACCAAGAGACCCAGTACTTC. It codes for CSARELASGYQETQYF.

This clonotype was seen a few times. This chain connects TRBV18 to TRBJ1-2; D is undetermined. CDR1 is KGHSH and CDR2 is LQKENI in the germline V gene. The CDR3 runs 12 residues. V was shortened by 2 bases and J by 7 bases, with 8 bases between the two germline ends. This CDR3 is CASSPGRAGYTF. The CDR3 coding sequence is TGTGCCAGCTCACCAGGCCGGGCTGGCTACACCTTC.

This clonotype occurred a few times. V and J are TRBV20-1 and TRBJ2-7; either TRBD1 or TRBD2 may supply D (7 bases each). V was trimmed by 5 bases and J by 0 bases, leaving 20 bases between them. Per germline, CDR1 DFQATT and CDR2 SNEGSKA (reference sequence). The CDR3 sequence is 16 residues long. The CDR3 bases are TGCAGTGCTCCCGCAGGGGGGGGGCCGTCCTCCTACGAGCAGTACTTC. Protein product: CSAPAGGGPSSYEQYF.

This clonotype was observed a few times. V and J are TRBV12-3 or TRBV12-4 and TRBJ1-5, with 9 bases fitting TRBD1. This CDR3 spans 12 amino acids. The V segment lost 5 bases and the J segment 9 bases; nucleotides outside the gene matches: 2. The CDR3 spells CASSEGQGPQHF. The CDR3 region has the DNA TGTGCCAGCAGTGAGGGACAGGGGCCCCAGCATTTT.

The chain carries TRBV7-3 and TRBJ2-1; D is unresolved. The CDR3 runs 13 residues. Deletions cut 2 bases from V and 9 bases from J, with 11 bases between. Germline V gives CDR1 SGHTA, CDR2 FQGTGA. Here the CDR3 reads CASSLERMGEQFF. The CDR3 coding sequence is TGTGCCAGCAGCTTAGAACGGATGGGTGAGCAGTTCTTC.

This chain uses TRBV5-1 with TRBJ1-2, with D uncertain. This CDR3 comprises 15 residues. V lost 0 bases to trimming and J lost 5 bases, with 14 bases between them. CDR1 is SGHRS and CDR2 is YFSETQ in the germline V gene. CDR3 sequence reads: CASSLVGSQDYGYTF. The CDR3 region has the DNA TGCGCCAGCAGCTTGGTCGGGTCGCAAGATTATGGCTACACCTTC.

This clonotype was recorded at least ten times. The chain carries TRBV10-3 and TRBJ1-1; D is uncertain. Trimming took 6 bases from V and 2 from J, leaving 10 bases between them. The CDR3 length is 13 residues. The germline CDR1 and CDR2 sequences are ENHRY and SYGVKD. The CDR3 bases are TGTGCCATCAGCGAACAAGGAAACACTGAAGCTTTCTTT. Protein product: CAISEQGNTEAFF.

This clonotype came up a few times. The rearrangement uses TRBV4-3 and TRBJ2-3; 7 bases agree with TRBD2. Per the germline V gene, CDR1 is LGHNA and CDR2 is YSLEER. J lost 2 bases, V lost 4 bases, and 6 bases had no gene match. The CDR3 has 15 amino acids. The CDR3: CASSLTGTTTDTQYF. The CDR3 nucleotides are TGCGCCAGCAGCCTAACCGGGACTACCACAGATACGCAGTATTTT.

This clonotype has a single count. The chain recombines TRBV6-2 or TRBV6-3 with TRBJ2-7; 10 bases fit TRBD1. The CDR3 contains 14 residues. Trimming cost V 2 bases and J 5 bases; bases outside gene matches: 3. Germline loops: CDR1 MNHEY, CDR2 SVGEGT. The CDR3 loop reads CASSYRGQGDEQYF. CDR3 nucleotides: TGTGCCAGCAGTTACCGAGGACAGGGGGACGAGCAGTACTTC.

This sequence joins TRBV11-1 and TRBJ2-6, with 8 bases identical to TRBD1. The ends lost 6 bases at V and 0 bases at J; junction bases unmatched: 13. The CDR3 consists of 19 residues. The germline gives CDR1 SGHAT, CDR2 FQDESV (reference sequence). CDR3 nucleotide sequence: TGTGCCAGCAGACCCGGGACAGGCCCGAGTAGCTCTGGGGCCAACGTCCTGACTTTC. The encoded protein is CASRPGTGPSSSGANVLTF. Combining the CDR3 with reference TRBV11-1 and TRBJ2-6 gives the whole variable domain EAEVAQSPRYKITEKSQAVAFWCDPISGHATLYWYRQILGQGPELLVQFQDESVVDDSQLPKDRFSAERLKGVDSTLKIQPAELGDSAMYLCASRPGTGPSSSGANVLTFGAGSRLTVL.

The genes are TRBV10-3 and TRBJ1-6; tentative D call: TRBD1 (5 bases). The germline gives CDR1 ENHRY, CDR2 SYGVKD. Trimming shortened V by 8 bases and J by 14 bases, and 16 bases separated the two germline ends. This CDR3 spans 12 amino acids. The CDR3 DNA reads TGTGCCATCGGCACGGGGGGGTTCACCCTCCACTTT. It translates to CAIGTGGFTLHF.

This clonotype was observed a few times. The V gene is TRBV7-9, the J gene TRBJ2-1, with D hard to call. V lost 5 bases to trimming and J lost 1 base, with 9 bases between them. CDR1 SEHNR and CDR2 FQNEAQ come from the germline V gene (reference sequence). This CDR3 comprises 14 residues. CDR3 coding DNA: TGTGCCAGCAGCCGAAGTGTATCCTACAATGAGCAGTTCTTC. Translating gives CASSRSVSYNEQFF. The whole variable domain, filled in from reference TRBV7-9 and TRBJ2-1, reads DTGVSQNPRHKITKRGQNVTFRCDPISEHNRLYWYRQTLGQGPEFLTYFQNEAQLEKSRLLSDRFSAERPKGSFSTLEIQRTEQGDSAMYLCASSRSVSYNEQFFGPGTRLTVL.

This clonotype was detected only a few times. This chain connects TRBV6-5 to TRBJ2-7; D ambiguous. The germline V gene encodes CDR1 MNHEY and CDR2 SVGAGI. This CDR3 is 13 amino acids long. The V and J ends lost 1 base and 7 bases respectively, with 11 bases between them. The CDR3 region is CASSYFDSSEQYF. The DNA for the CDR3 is TGTGCCAGCAGTTACTTCGATAGCTCTGAGCAGTACTTC.

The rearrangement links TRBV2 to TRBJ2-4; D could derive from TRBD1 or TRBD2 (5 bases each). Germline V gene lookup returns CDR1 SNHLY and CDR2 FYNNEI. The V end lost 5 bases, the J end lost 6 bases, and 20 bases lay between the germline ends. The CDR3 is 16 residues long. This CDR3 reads CASSPRGTLGGNIQYF. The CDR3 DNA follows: TGTGCCAGCAGTCCCCGAGGGACCCTCGGTGGAAACATTCAGTACTTC. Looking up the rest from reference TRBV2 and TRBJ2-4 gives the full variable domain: EPEVTQTPSHQVTQMGQEVILRCVPISNHLYFYWYRQILGQKVEFLVSFYNNEISEKSEIFDDQFSVERPDGSNFTLKIRSTKLEDSAMYFCASSPRGTLGGNIQYFGAGTRLSVL.

The CDR3 coding sequence is TGTGCCAGCAGCCCGGCGAGGATTTCCTACGAGCAGTACGTC. This translates into CASSPARISYEQYV. The chain has TRBV21-1 and TRBJ2-7. TRBV21-1 is tagged as a pseudogene. CDR3 length: 14 amino acids.

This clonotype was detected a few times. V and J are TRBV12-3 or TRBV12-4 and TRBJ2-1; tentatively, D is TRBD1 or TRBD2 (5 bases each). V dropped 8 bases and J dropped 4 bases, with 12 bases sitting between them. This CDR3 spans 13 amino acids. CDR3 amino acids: CASGGGWYNEQFF. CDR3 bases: TGTGCCAGCGGGGGTGGTTGGTACAATGAGCAGTTCTTC.

CDR3 loop: CSVESGGTEAFF. CDR3 DNA sequence: TGCAGCGTTGAATCTGGAGGCACTGAAGCTTTCTTT. The chain recombines TRBV29-1 with TRBJ1-1; D uncertain. V gave up 2 bases and J gave up 4 bases, with 8 bases separating them. Germline assignment: CDR1 SQVTM and CDR2 ANQGSEA. The CDR3 length is 12 residues.

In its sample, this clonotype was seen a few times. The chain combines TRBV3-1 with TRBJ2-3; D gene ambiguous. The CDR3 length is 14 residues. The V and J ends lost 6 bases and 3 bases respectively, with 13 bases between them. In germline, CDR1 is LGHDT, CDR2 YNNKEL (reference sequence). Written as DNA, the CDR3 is TGTGCCAGCAGTTCCTCGCCGTTTACAGATACGCAGTATTTT. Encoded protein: CASSSSPFTDTQYF.

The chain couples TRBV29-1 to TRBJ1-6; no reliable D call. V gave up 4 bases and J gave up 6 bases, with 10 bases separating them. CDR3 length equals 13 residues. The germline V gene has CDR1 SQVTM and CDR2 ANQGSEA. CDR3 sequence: CSVGLGGNSPLHF. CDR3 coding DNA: TGCAGCGTTGGGCTGGGAGGTAATTCACCCCTCCACTTT.